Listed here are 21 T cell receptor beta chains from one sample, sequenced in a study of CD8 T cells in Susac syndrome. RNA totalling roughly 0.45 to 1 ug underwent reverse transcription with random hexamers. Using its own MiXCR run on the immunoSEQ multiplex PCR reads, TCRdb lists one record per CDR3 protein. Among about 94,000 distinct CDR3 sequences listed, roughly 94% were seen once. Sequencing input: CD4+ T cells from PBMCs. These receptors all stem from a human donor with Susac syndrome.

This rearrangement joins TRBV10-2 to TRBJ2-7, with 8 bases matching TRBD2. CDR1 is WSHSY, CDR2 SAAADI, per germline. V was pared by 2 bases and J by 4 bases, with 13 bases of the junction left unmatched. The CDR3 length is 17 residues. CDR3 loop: CASSESGERGYRYEQYF. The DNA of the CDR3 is TGCGCCAGCAGTGAGAGTGGCGAGCGGGGGTATCGGTACGAGCAGTACTTC.

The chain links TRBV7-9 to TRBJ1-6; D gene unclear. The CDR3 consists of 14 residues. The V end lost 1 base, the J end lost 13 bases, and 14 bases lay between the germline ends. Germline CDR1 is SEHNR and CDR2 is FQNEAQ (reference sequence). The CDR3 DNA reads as TGTGCCAGCAGCTTAGAAACGTCTGTGGTGCCCCTCCACTTT. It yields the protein CASSLETSVVPLHF.

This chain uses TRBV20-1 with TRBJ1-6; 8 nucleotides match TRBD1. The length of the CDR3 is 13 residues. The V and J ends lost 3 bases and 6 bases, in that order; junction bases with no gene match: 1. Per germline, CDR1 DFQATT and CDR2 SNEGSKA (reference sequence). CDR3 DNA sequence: TGCAGTGCTAGGCAGGGGGCTAATTCACCCCTCCACTTT. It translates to CSARQGANSPLHF.

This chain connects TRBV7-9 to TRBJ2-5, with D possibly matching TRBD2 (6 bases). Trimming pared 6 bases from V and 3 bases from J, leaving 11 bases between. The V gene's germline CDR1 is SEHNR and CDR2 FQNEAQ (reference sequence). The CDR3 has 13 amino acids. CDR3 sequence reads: CASRGLEEETQYF. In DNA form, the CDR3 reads TGTGCCAGCAGGGGACTGGAAGAAGAGACCCAGTACTTC. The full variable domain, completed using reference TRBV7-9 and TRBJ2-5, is DTGVSQNPRHKITKRGQNVTFRCDPISEHNRLYWYRQTLGQGPEFLTYFQNEAQLEKSRLLSDRFSAERPKGSFSTLEIQRTEQGDSAMYLCASRGLEEETQYFGPGTRLLVL.

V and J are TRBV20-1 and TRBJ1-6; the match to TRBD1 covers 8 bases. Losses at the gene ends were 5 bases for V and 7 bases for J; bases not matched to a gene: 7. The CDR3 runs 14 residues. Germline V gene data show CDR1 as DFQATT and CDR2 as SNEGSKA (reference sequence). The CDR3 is CSAGPGTGNSPLHF. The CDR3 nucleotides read TGCAGTGCTGGACCCGGGACAGGAAATTCACCCCTCCACTTT.

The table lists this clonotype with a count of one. The CDR3 reads CASSPQRYYEQYF. In DNA form, the CDR3 reads TGTGCCAGCAGTCCACAGCGGTACTACGAGCAGTACTTC. The chain links TRBV7-2 to TRBJ2-7; TRBD2 might be the D (5 bases). Trimming took 6 bases from V and 3 from J, leaving 12 bases between them. This CDR3 has 13 residues. Germline CDR1 reads SGHTA; CDR2 reads FQGNSA.

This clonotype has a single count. CDR3 protein: CASSRAVETQYF. The CDR3 DNA is TGTGCCAGCAGCCGGGCGGTGGAGACCCAGTACTTC. V usage is TRBV6-2 or TRBV6-3 and J usage is TRBJ2-5; D not certain. The CDR3 extends over 12 amino acids. Trimming cost V 6 bases and J 5 bases, with 10 bases left between them. Germline V lookup: CDR1 MNHEY, CDR2 SVGEGT.

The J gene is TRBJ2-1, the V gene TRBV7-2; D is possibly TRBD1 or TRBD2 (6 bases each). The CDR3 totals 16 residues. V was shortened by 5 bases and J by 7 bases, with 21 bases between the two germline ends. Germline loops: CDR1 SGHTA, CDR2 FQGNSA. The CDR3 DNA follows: TGTGCCAGCAGCGGCCAGACAGGAGGGGCGGTTAATGAGCAGTTCTTC. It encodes CASSGQTGGAVNEQFF.

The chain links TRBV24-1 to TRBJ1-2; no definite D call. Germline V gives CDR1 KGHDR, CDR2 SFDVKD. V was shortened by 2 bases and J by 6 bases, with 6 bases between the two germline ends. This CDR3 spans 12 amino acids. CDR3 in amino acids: CATSDWRNGYTF. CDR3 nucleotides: TGTGCCACCAGTGATTGGCGGAATGGCTACACCTTC.

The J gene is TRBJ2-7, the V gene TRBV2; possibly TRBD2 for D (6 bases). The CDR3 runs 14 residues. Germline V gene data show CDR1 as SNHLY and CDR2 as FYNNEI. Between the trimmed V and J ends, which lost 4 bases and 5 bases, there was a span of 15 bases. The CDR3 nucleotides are TGTGCCAGCAGTGTGGAAAGCGGGCCCCACGAGCAGTACTTC. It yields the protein CASSVESGPHEQYF.

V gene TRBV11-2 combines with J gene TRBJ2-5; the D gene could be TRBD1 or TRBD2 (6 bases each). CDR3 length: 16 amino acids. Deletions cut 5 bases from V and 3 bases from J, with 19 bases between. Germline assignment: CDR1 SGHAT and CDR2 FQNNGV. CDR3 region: CASSLTGGRDKETQYF. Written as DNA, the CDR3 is TGTGCCAGCAGCCTGACTGGGGGGCGCGATAAAGAGACCCAGTACTTC.

CDR3 protein: CASSVDPGIRHYGYTF. Written as DNA, the CDR3 is TGTGCCAGCAGCGTGGACCCCGGGATTCGGCACTATGGCTACACCTTC. The chain combines TRBV5-4 with TRBJ1-2, with D unclear. Between the trimmed V and J ends, which lost 4 bases and 3 bases, there was a span of 19 bases. This CDR3 contains 16 residues. In germline, CDR1 is SGHNT, CDR2 YYREEE (reference sequence).

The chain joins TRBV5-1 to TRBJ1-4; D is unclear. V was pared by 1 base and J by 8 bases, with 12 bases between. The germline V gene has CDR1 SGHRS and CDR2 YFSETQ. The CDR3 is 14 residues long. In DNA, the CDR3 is TGCGCCAGCAGCTTGAAGGCAGAGAGGGAAAAACTGTTTTTT. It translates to CASSLKAEREKLFF.

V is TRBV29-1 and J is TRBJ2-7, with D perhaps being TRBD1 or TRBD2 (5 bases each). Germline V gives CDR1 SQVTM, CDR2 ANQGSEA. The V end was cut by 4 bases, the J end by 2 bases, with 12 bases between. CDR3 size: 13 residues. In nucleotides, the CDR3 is TGCAGCGTTGCGGGGCAGGTAGCCTACGAGCAGTACTTC. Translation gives CSVAGQVAYEQYF.

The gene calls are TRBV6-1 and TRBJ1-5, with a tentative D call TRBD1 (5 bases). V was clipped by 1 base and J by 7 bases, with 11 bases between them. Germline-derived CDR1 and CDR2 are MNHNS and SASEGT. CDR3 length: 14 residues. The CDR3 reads CASSEEGLGQPQHF. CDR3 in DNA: TGTGCCAGCAGTGAAGAGGGGTTAGGGCAGCCCCAGCATTTT.

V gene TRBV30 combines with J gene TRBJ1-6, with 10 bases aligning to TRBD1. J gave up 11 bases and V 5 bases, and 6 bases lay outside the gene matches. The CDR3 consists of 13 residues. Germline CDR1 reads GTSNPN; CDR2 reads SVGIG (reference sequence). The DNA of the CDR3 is TGTGCCTGGGCCAGGGACAGGGGTGCACCCCTCCACTTT. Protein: CAWARDRGAPLHF.

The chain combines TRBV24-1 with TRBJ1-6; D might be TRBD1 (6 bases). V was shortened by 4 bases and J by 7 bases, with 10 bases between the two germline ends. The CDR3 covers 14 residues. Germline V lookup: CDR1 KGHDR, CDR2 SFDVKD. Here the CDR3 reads CATSERRGNSPLHF. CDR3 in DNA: TGTGCCACCAGTGAACGGAGGGGGAATTCACCCCTCCACTTT.

As DNA, the CDR3 is TGTGCCAGCAGCCTAGCGGGGCCCAGCACAGATACGCAGTATTTT. Its translation is CASSLAGPSTDTQYF. The chain recombines TRBV28 with TRBJ2-3; 9 bases fit TRBD2. The CDR3 is made up of 15 amino acids. CDR1 is MDHEN, CDR2 SYDVKM, per germline. V shed 6 bases, J shed 0 bases, and the junction held 4 bases outside the gene matches.

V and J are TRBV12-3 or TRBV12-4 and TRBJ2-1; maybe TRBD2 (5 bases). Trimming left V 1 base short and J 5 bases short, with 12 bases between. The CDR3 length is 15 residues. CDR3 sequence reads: CASSLEDWNNNEQFF. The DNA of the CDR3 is TGTGCCAGCAGTTTAGAGGACTGGAACAACAATGAGCAGTTCTTC.

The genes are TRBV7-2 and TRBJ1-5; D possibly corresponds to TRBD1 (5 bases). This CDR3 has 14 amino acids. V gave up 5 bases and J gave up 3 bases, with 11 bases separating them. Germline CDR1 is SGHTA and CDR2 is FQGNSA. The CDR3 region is CASSRDGPNQPQHF. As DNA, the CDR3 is TGTGCCAGCAGCCGGGACGGACCCAATCAGCCCCAGCATTTT. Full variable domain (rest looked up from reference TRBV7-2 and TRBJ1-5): GAGVSQSPSNKVTEKGKDVELRCDPISGHTALYWYRQSLGQGLEFLIYFQGNSAPDKSGLPSDRFSAERTGGSVSTLTIQRTQQEDSAVYLCASSRDGPNQPQHFGDGTRLSIL.

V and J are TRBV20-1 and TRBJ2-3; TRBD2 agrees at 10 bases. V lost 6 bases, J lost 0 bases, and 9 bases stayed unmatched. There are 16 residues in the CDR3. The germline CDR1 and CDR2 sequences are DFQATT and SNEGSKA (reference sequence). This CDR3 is CSARKRGGLSTDTQYF. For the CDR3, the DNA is TGCAGTGCCCGAAAGCGGGGGGGCCTTAGCACAGATACGCAGTATTTT.